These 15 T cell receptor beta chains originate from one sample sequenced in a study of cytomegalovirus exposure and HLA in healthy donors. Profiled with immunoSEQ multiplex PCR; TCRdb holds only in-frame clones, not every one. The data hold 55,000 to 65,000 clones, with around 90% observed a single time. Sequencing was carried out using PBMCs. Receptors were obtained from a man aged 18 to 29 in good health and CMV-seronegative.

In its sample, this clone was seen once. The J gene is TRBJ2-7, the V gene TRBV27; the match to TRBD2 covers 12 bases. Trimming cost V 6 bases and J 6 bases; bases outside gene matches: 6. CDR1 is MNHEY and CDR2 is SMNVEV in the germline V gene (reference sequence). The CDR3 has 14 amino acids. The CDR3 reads CASSRLAGVSEQYF. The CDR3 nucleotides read TGTGCCAGCAGCCGACTAGCGGGAGTTTCCGAGCAGTACTTC.

The CDR3 DNA reads as TGTGCCAGCAGCTTAGCGAATGGGGCCGCTCTATTCGATAACTATGGCTACACCTTC. Its protein product is CASSLANGAALFDNYGYTF. The chain employs TRBV7-8 and TRBJ1-2; D perhaps matches TRBD1 (5 bases). The CDR3 covers 19 residues. Per the germline V gene, CDR1 is SGHVS and CDR2 is FQNEAQ. Trimming left V 0 bases short and J 1 base short, with 21 bases between.

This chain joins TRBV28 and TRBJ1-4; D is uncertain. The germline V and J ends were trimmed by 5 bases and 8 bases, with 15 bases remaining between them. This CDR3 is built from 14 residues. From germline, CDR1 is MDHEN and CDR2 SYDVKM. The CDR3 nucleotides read TGTGCCAGCAGTCTACTCCCGGGGAGGGAAAAACTGTTTTTT. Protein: CASSLLPGREKLFF.

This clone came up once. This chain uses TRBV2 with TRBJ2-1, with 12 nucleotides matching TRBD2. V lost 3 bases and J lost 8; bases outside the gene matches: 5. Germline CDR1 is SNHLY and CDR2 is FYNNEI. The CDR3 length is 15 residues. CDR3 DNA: TGTGCCAGCAGTGATTCTAGCGGGAGGGCGGATGAGCAGTTCTTC. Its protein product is CASSDSSGRADEQFF.

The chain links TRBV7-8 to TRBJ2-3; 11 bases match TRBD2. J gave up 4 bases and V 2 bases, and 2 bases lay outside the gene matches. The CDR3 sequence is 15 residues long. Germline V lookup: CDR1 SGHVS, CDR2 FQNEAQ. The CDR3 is CASSLSSGRADTQYF. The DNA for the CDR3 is TGTGCCAGCAGCTTAAGTAGCGGGAGGGCAGATACGCAGTATTTT.

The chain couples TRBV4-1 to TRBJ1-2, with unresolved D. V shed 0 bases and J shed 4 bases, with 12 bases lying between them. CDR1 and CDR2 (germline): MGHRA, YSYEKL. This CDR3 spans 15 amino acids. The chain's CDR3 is CASSQDVRVGYGYTF. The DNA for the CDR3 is TGCGCCAGCAGCCAAGACGTTCGGGTAGGCTATGGCTACACCTTC.

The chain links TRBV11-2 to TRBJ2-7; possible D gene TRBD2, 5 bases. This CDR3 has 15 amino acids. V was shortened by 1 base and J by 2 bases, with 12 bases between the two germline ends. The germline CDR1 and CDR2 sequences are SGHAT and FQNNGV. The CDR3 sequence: CASSLVREHAYEQYF. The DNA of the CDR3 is TGTGCCAGCAGCTTAGTCCGGGAACATGCCTACGAGCAGTACTTC.

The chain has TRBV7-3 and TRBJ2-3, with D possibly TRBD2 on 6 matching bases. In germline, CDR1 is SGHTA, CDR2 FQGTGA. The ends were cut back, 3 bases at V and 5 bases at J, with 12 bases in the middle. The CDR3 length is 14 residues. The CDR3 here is CASSLLAGLDTQYF. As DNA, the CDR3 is TGTGCCAGCAGCTTGCTCGCGGGGTTAGATACGCAGTATTTT. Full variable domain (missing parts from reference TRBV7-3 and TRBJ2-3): GAGVSQTPSNKVTEKGKYVELRCDPISGHTALYWYRQSLGQGPEFLIYFQGTGAADDSGLPNDRFFAVRPEGSVSTLKIQRTERGDSAVYLCASSLLAGLDTQYFGPGTRLTVL.

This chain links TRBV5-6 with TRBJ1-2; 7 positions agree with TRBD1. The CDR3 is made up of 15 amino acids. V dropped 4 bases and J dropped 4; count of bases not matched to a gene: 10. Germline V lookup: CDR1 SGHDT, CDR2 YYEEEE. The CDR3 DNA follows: TGTGCCAGCAGCCAATACGACAGGGCTGGCTATGGCTACACCTTC. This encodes CASSQYDRAGYGYTF.

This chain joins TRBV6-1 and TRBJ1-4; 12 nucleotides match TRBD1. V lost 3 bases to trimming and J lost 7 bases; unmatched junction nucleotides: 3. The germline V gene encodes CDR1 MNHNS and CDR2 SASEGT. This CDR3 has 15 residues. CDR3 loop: CASSEGQGAFEKLFF. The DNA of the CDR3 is TGTGCCAGCAGTGAGGGACAGGGGGCTTTTGAAAAACTGTTTTTT.

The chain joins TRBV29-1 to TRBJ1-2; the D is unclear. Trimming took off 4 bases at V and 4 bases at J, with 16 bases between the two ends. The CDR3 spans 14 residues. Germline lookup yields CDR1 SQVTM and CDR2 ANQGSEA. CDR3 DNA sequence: TGCAGCGTTGTAGCCACGGGGTCGGGCTATGGCTACACCTTC. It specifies CSVVATGSGYGYTF.

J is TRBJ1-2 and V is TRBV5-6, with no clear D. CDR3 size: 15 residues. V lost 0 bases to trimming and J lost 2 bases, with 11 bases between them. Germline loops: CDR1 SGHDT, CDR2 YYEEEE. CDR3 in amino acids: CASSLGRFDNYGYTF. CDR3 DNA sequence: TGTGCCAGCAGCTTGGGCAGGTTTGACAACTATGGCTACACCTTC.

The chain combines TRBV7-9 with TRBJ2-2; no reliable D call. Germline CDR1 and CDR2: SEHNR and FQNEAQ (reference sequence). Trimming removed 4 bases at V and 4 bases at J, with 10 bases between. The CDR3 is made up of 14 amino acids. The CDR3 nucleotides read TGTGCCAGCAGCTCGGGTTCCGGCACCGGGGAGCTGTTTTTT. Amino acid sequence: CASSSGSGTGELFF.

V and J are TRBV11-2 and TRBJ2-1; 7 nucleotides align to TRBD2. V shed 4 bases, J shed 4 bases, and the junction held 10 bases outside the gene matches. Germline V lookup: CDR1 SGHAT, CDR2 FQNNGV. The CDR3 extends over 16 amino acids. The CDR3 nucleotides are TGTGCCAGCAGCTCAGATCAGGGAGGGTATTACAATGAGCAGTTCTTC. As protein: CASSSDQGGYYNEQFF.

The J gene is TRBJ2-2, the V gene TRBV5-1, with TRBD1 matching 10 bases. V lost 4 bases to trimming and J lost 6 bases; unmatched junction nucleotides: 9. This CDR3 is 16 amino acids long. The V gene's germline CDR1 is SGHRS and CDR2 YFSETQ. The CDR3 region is CASSTGTGERAGELFF. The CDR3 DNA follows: TGCGCCAGCAGCACCGGGACAGGGGAACGGGCCGGGGAGCTGTTTTTT.